The present T cell receptor (beta chain) was sequenced within a study of regulatory T cells in long-lasting Graves disease. From germline, CDR1 is MNHEY and CDR2 SVGAGI. This CDR3 comprises 16 residues. The ends lost 2 bases at V and 3 bases at J; junction bases unmatched: 7. Construction of TCR beta libraries relied on iRepertoire HTBI primers and on Arm-PCR targeting CDR3 regions. MiXCR was run by TCRdb on the multiplex PCR reads, yielding one entry per CDR3 protein. The table has 450,000 to 500,000 distinct CDR3 sequences, 15% to 20% seen once. The time point: newly diagnosed GD, antithyroid drugs for less than 3 months. TCR sequences were obtained from RNA taken from PBMCs. A further study also used this sample, focusing on T cells in Graves' hyperthyroidism and ophthalmopathy.

The sample consisted of peripheral blood mononuclear cells (PBMCs), taken at new diagnosis, from a patient treated with antithyroid drugs. The rearrangement uses TRBV6-5 and TRBJ1-1; 9 bases match TRBD1. This clonotype was sampled from a man aged 35 to 55 with Graves disease. The CDR3 nucleotides read TGTGCCAGCAGTTACCCTCCGGGACAGGGATACACTGAAGCTTTCTTT. Translated: CASSYPPGQGYTEAFF.